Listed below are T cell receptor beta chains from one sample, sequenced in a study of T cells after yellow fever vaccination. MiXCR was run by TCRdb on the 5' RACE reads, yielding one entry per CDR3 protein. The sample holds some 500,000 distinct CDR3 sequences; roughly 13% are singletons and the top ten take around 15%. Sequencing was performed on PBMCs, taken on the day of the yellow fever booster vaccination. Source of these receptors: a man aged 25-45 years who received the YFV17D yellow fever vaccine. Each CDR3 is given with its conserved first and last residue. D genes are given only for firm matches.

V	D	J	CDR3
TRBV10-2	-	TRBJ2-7	CATLQGAAQAYEQYF
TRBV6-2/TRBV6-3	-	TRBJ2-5	CASSTRDSTFGETQYF
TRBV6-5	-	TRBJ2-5	CASSYFLKETQYF
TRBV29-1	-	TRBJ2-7	CSVERRDVRGSYEQYF
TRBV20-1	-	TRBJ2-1	CSARDWRAEQFF
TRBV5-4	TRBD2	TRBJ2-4	CASSSSPGSGARKNIQYF
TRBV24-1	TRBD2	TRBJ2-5	CATSDPAVAGVETQYF
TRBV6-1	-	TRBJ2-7	CASSQRGGDTSYEQYF
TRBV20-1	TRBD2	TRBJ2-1	CSASILSGRYNEQFF
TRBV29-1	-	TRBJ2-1	CSGVKPGVSNEQFF
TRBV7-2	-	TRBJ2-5	CASSLAPVGTGEETQYF
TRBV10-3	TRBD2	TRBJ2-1	CAISVISGSNEQFF
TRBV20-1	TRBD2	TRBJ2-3	CSASGLAGVEWADTQYF
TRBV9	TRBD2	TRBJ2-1	CASSVGGLAGANSYNEQFF
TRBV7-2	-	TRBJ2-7	CASSLGGTESYEQYF
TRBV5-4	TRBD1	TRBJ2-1	CASSLSGQGMDEQFF
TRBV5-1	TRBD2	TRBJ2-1	CASSLGLAGGGEQFF
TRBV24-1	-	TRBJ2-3	CATSRMGGTDTQYF
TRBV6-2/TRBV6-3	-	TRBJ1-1	CATSGSVNTEAFF
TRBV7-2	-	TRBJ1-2	CASSSLVGYGYTF
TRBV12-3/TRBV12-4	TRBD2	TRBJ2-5	CASTFREGQETQYF
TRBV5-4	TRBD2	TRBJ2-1	CASSGTSGRMTYNEQFF
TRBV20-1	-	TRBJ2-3	CSARDLRAGADTQYF
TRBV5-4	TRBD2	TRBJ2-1	CASSLGGTSTNEQFF
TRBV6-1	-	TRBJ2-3	CASRSHFPDPDTQYF
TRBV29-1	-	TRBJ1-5	CSVEGQGGQPQHF
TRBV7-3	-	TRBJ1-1	CASSFGDRTEAFF
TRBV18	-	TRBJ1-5	CASSETDSNQPQHF
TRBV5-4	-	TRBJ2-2	CASSLFSGRFPGELFF
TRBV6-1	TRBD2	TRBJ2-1	CASSEGLAGDEQFF
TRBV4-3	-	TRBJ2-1	CASSQVVRSSYNEQFF
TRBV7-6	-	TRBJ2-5	CASSSLPLTEETQYF